This TCR beta chain was identified in a study of CD8 T cells in Susac syndrome. Random hexamers were used to reverse transcribe an amount of about 0.45 to 1 ug RNA. From the immunoSEQ multiplex PCR reads, TCRdb called clonotypes with MiXCR, one entry per CDR3 protein. The sample shows 150,000 or so distinct CDR3 sequences, about 96% of them seen only once. The germline CDR1 and CDR2 sequences are LGHDT and YNNKEL (reference sequence). Trimming stripped 4 bases from V and 6 bases from J, with 18 bases between. This CDR3 spans 15 amino acids. This TCR was recovered from a human donor with Susac syndrome. Source material: CD4+ T cells from PBMCs. This rearrangement joins TRBV3-1 to TRBJ1-2, with D possibly TRBD1 on 5 matching bases. The CDR3 bases are TGTGCCAGCAGCCCCGGCACAGGCATCGGAAATGGCTACACCTTC. It yields the protein CASSPGTGIGNGYTF.